The next 11 T cell receptor beta chains were all read from a single sample in a study of T cells in Graves' hyperthyroidism and ophthalmopathy. From RNA transcripts, TCR beta CDR3 regions were amplified. The HTBI primer set was used in a first-round RT-PCR of the TCR CDR3. TCRdb re-called the multiplex PCR reads with MiXCR, one entry per CDR3 protein. The repertoire holds approximately 510,000 distinct CDR3 sequences, with 46% as singletons. Sequencing was performed on peripheral blood or thyroid tissue (not recorded which). All receptors derive from an adult woman with Graves' disease, either hyperthyroidism or ophthalmopathy (not recorded which).

The rearrangement uses TRBV9 and TRBJ2-7; a possible D gene is TRBD1 (6 bases). V dropped 0 bases and J dropped 6 bases, with 16 bases sitting between them. The CDR3 spans 15 residues. Per germline, CDR1 SGDLS and CDR2 YYNGEE. This CDR3 reads CASSVGGRGVPEQYF. CDR3 bases: TGTGCCAGCAGCGTAGGAGGCAGGGGTGTTCCCGAGCAGTACTTC.

J is TRBJ2-7 and V is TRBV19, with D unclear. The CDR3 length is 12 residues. Germline V CDR1 and CDR2: LNHDA, SQIVND (reference sequence). Between the trimmed V and J ends, which lost 10 bases and 5 bases, there was a span of 15 bases. The CDR3 region is CATASGVNEQYF. The CDR3 bases are TGTGCCACCGCCTCCGGAGTTAACGAGCAGTACTTC. Full variable domain (missing parts from reference TRBV19 and TRBJ2-7): DGGITQSPKYLFRKEGQNVTLSCEQNLNHDAMYWYRQDPGQGLRLIYYSQIVNDFQKGDIAEGYSVSREKKESFPLTVTSAQKNPTAFYLCATASGVNEQYFGPGTRLTVT.

The rearrangement links TRBV29-1 to TRBJ2-7; tentatively, D is TRBD1 (6 bases). V was shortened by 6 bases and J by 2 bases, with 14 bases between the two germline ends. Germline CDR1 and CDR2: SQVTM and ANQGSEA. The CDR3 runs 13 residues. The CDR3 DNA is TGCAGCGTCCTACTGACAGGAGCCTACGAGCAGTACTTC. Amino acid sequence: CSVLLTGAYEQYF.

This clonotype was recorded at least ten times. The chain recombines TRBV7-2 with TRBJ2-7; 10 bases are a match to TRBD2. The CDR3 contains 14 residues. The germline V gene encodes CDR1 SGHTA and CDR2 FQGNSA. The junction had 4 bases not matched to a gene; V was cut back by 6 bases and J by 2 bases. CDR3 region: CASRPAGGPYEQYF. CDR3 sequence (DNA): TGTGCCAGCAGACCAGCGGGAGGGCCCTACGAGCAGTACTTC.

The chain recombines TRBV14 with TRBJ1-2; D gene uncertain. Trimming cost V 1 base and J 5 bases, with 8 bases left between them. The germline V gene encodes CDR1 SGHDN and CDR2 FVKESK. This CDR3 is 13 amino acids long. CDR3 DNA: TGTGCCAGCAGCCAAGTCGGAGGATATGGCTACACCTTC. Its translation is CASSQVGGYGYTF.

V is TRBV7-9 and J is TRBJ2-5, with 7 bases identical to TRBD2. The CDR3 runs 15 residues. J gave up 4 bases and V 5 bases, and 10 bases lay outside the gene matches. Germline-derived CDR1 and CDR2 are SEHNR and FQNEAQ (reference sequence). The CDR3 DNA is TGTGCCAGCAGCAAATTCGCGGGAGCGGTAGAGACCCAGTACTTC. Protein sequence: CASSKFAGAVETQYF. The full variable domain, rest sourced from reference TRBV7-9 and TRBJ2-5, is DTGVSQNPRHKITKRGQNVTFRCDPISEHNRLYWYRQTLGQGPEFLTYFQNEAQLEKSRLLSDRFSAERPKGSFSTLEIQRTEQGDSAMYLCASSKFAGAVETQYFGPGTRLLVL.

This chain connects TRBV20-1 to TRBJ1-1; TRBD1 matches at 9 bases. With 5 bases clipped from V and 5 bases from J, the junction kept 6 bases outside the gene matches. The CDR3 consists of 13 residues. The germline gives CDR1 DFQATT, CDR2 SNEGSKA (reference sequence). The CDR3 DNA reads as TGCAGTGCTGAACAGGGGGCTCAGACTGAAGCTTTCTTT. Translated: CSAEQGAQTEAFF.

This clonotype was counted at least ten times. The genes are TRBV5-1 and TRBJ1-4; D gene uncertain. Germline lookup yields CDR1 SGHRS and CDR2 YFSETQ. The CDR3 is 14 residues long. V gave up 2 bases and J gave up 8 bases, with 13 bases separating them. In nucleotides, the CDR3 is TGCGCCAGCAGCTTCGGAGGGTTCGAGGAAAAACTGTTTTTT. Amino acids: CASSFGGFEEKLFF.

The chain carries TRBV29-1 and TRBJ2-7; a possible D gene is TRBD1 (5 bases). V was cut by 8 bases and J by 4 bases, with 15 bases left in between. From germline, CDR1 is SQVTM and CDR2 ANQGSEA. The CDR3 is 12 residues long. The CDR3 coding sequence is TGCAGCTTGGGGTCAGGGCCATACGAGCAGTACTTC. Amino acid sequence: CSLGSGPYEQYF.

This chain links TRBV19 with TRBJ2-7; 8 nucleotides agree with TRBD1. V dropped 3 bases and J dropped 5; count of bases not matched to a gene: 12. Looked up from germline, CDR1 is LNHDA and CDR2 is SQIVND (reference sequence). The CDR3 runs to 16 residues. The CDR3 reads CASSIAQGQASDEQYF. DNA for the CDR3: TGTGCCAGTAGTATCGCACAGGGACAGGCATCGGACGAGCAGTACTTC.

This clonotype was seen more than once but under ten times. V is TRBV2 and J is TRBJ2-5; D perhaps matches TRBD2 (5 bases). The V gene's germline CDR1 is SNHLY and CDR2 FYNNEI. Trimming stripped 3 bases from V and 5 bases from J, with 22 bases between. CDR3 length: 17 amino acids. The CDR3 DNA sequence: TGTGCCAGCAGTGACGGCCGGGGTCTGGATTCGGAGGAGACCCAGTACTTC. Residues: CASSDGRGLDSEETQYF.